Shown below are 24 T cell receptor beta chains from a single sample sequenced in a study of cytomegalovirus exposure and HLA in healthy donors. With 60 Vbeta and 13 Jbeta primers, the PCR was carried out. Method: immunoSEQ multiplex PCR; TCRdb's copy keeps in-frame clones and lacks some. This table holds around 100,000 clones, more than 70% found once. Sequenced material: PBMCs. The source is a male donor in good health and CMV-seropositive.

The CDR3 region has the DNA TGTGCCATCAGTGAAAACCGGGGTAACAATCAGCCCCAGCATTTT. Its protein product is CAISENRGNNQPQHF. The chain carries TRBV10-3 and TRBJ1-5, with no clear D. The CDR3 contains 15 residues. V lost 3 bases to trimming and J lost 3 bases, with 12 bases between them. From germline, CDR1 is ENHRY and CDR2 SYGVKD.

The chain uses TRBV28 and TRBJ2-3; perhaps TRBD2 as D (6 bases). Trimming shortened V by 5 bases and J by 4 bases, and 13 bases separated the two germline ends. This CDR3 is built from 14 residues. Germline V lookup: CDR1 MDHEN, CDR2 SYDVKM. The DNA of the CDR3 is TGTGCCAGCAGTCCCAGACTAGATTCAGATACGCAGTATTTT. It specifies CASSPRLDSDTQYF.

This chain joins TRBV7-9 and TRBJ2-1, with TRBD2 identical over 11 bases. CDR1 is SEHNR, CDR2 FQNEAQ, per germline (reference sequence). The CDR3 loop spans 17 amino acids. V gave up 4 bases and J gave up 7 bases; unmatched junction bases: 12. CDR3: CASSSARTSGLRNEQFF. CDR3 DNA sequence: TGTGCCAGCAGCTCAGCTCGGACTAGCGGGCTAAGGAATGAGCAGTTCTTC.

This chain joins TRBV27 and TRBJ2-3, with TRBD1 matching 8 bases. Unmatched junction bases numbered 4, after V lost 3 bases and J lost 2 bases. This CDR3 is 15 amino acids long. Germline assignment: CDR1 MNHEY and CDR2 SMNVEV (reference sequence). The CDR3 is CASSLTGVATDTQYF. CDR3 sequence (DNA): TGTGCCAGCAGTTTGACAGGGGTGGCCACAGATACGCAGTATTTT.

The chain is built from TRBV28 and TRBJ1-2, with TRBD1 matching 11 bases. This CDR3 contains 16 residues. Germline CDR1 reads MDHEN; CDR2 reads SYDVKM. J was trimmed by 5 bases and V by 5 bases; bases with no gene match: 10. The CDR3 coding sequence is TGTGCCAGCAGTGTCGGGGGACAGGGGGTCTTGTATGGCTACACCTTC. Protein sequence: CASSVGGQGVLYGYTF.

V gene TRBV15 combines with J gene TRBJ2-5; D gene unclear. The V end was cut by 0 bases, the J end by 1 base, with 33 bases between. CDR1 is LNHNV, CDR2 YYDKDF, per germline (reference sequence). The CDR3 loop spans 23 amino acids. The CDR3 sequence is CATSRDLDPDHRRWVSGQETQYF. The CDR3 region has the DNA TGTGCCACCAGCAGAGATCTAGACCCCGATCACCGCCGGTGGGTATCCGGCCAAGAGACCCAGTACTTC.

The chain is built from TRBV28 and TRBJ1-5, with D uncertain. The germline V gene encodes CDR1 MDHEN and CDR2 SYDVKM. V was shortened by 7 bases and J by 9 bases, with 13 bases between the two germline ends. The CDR3 has 12 amino acids. The CDR3 protein is CASTTTERPQHF. In nucleotides, the CDR3 is TGTGCCAGCACTACCACTGAACGGCCCCAGCATTTT.

This clone was detected only once. J is TRBJ2-3 and V is TRBV4-1, with a possible D match to TRBD2 (6 bases). The CDR3 is made up of 15 amino acids. The germline V and J ends were trimmed by 3 bases and 2 bases, with 12 bases remaining between them. CDR1 is MGHRA, CDR2 YSYEKL, per germline. Here the CDR3 reads CASSHSSGPTDTQYF. In DNA form, the CDR3 reads TGCGCCAGCAGCCACAGTAGCGGCCCCACAGATACGCAGTATTTT.

The chain uses TRBV6-5 and TRBJ1-2; D is undetermined. This CDR3 comprises 14 residues. Trimming took 2 bases from V and 6 from J, leaving 13 bases between them. Germline V gene lookup returns CDR1 MNHEY and CDR2 SVGAGI. Here the CDR3 reads CASSYGVGVNGYTF. The CDR3, as DNA: TGTGCCAGCAGTTACGGCGTGGGAGTGAATGGCTACACCTTC.

The CDR3 nucleotides read TGTGCCAGCAGTTTAAGCGGTAATGAAAAACTGTTTTTT. It specifies CASSLSGNEKLFF. The chain has TRBV28 and TRBJ1-4, with D uncertain. Germline V gene lookup returns CDR1 MDHEN and CDR2 SYDVKM. V was cut by 2 bases and J by 4 bases, with 5 bases left in between. The CDR3 runs 13 residues. The full variable domain, in which reference TRBV28 and TRBJ1-4 provide the parts outside the CDR3, is DVKVTQSSRYLVKRTGEKVFLECVQDMDHENMFWYRQDPGLGLRLIYFSYDVKMKEKGDIPEGYSVSREKKERFSLILESASTNQTSMYLCASSLSGNEKLFFGSGTQLSVL.

Written as DNA, the CDR3 is TGTGCCAGCAGCCGCAGGGGGGATGAGCAGTTCTTC. Protein product: CASSRRGDEQFF. The rearrangement uses TRBV11-3 and TRBJ2-1; maybe TRBD1 (7 bases). Germline CDR1 SGHNT, CDR2 YENEEA. Trimming left V 5 bases short and J 8 bases short, with 10 bases between. CDR3 length equals 12 residues.

Concerning this clone itself: At one of its ends the junction is not consistent with the germline gene, which may arise from a read error. The V gene is TRBV9, the J gene TRBJ1-2; 7 positions agree with TRBD1. CDR1 and CDR2 (germline): SGDLS, YYNGEE. The CDR3 length is 13 residues. The CDR3 protein is CASSPRTGLTTIF. CDR3 in DNA: TGTGCCAGCAGCCCCCGGACAGGCTTGACGACCATCTTC.

The V call is TRBV10-1, the J call TRBJ1-1; TRBD1 aligns across 9 bases. This CDR3 is built from 17 residues. Germline lookup yields CDR1 WNHNN and CDR2 SYGVQD (reference sequence). The junction had 10 bases not matched to a gene; V was cut back by 4 bases and J by 1 base. CDR3 region: CASSGGQGYSQNTEAFF. The CDR3 coding sequence is TGCGCCAGCAGTGGGGGACAGGGCTATTCCCAGAACACTGAAGCTTTCTTT.

The chain employs TRBV19 and TRBJ1-5; D possibly corresponds to TRBD1 (5 bases). The germline V gene encodes CDR1 LNHDA and CDR2 SQIVND (reference sequence). CDR3 length equals 15 residues. Trimming pared 5 bases from V and 0 bases from J, leaving 11 bases between. The CDR3 sequence is CASSPDSNSNQPQHF. The DNA for the CDR3 is TGTGCCAGTAGTCCAGACAGCAATAGCAATCAGCCCCAGCATTTT. The full variable domain, with the rest looked up from reference TRBV19 and TRBJ1-5, is DGGITQSPKYLFRKEGQNVTLSCEQNLNHDAMYWYRQDPGQGLRLIYYSQIVNDFQKGDIAEGYSVSREKKESFPLTVTSAQKNPTAFYLCASSPDSNSNQPQHFGDGTRLSIL.

The J gene is TRBJ1-5, the V gene TRBV2, with 9 bases aligning to TRBD1. The V gene's germline CDR1 is SNHLY and CDR2 FYNNEI. The CDR3 is 15 amino acids. V trimming: 6 bases; J trimming: 5 bases; junction bases outside the gene matches: 8. Written as DNA, the CDR3 is TGTGCCAGCAGAACACAGGGGGCTGTGGATCAGCCCCAGCATTTT. Protein: CASRTQGAVDQPQHF.

The chain recombines TRBV27 with TRBJ1-1, with 8 nucleotides matching TRBD1. Germline V gene data show CDR1 as MNHEY and CDR2 as SMNVEV (reference sequence). The length of the CDR3 is 13 residues. Trimming cost V 5 bases and J 8 bases; bases outside gene matches: 7. The CDR3 DNA sequence: TGTGCCAGCAGTCCTAGGACAGGGCGGGAAGCTTTCTTT. Its protein product is CASSPRTGREAFF.

This clone was seen only a few times. This chain uses TRBV27 with TRBJ2-7, with 7 bases fitting TRBD1. The V segment lost 10 bases and the J segment 4 bases; nucleotides outside the gene matches: 16. CDR1 and CDR2 from the germline V gene are MNHEY and SMNVEV (reference sequence). The CDR3 length is 15 residues. This CDR3 is CATKTVAGGVYEQYF. The CDR3 DNA reads as TGTGCCACCAAAACCGTAGCAGGGGGTGTATACGAGCAGTACTTC.

The count of this clone is one. The genes are TRBV7-2 and TRBJ1-5; no firm D call. The CDR3 length is 16 residues. The V gene lost 5 bases and the J gene lost 1 base, with 15 bases spanning the gap. Germline CDR1 and CDR2: SGHTA and FQGNSA. CDR3 sequence: CASSKYTDSSNQPQHF. In nucleotides, the CDR3 is TGTGCCAGCAGCAAATACACCGATTCAAGCAATCAGCCCCAGCATTTT.

The chain couples TRBV6-5 to TRBJ2-5, with 7 bases fitting TRBD1. This CDR3 comprises 15 residues. With V trimmed by 5 bases and J by 3 bases, 9 bases remained unmatched. Germline CDR1 reads MNHEY; CDR2 reads SVGAGI. The CDR3 loop is CASSKHRGGEETQYF. The CDR3, as DNA: TGTGCCAGCAGTAAACACCGAGGGGGCGAAGAGACCCAGTACTTC.

The chain couples TRBV7-2 to TRBJ2-4, with 10 bases identical to TRBD2. The CDR3 runs 18 residues. From germline, CDR1 is SGHTA and CDR2 FQGNSA. J was trimmed by 3 bases and V by 5 bases; bases with no gene match: 13. The CDR3 bases are TGTGCCAGCAGCCCCGGTGGAGCGGGAGGGCCGGGCAAAAACATTCAGTACTTC. This sequence encodes CASSPGGAGGPGKNIQYF. Filled out from reference TRBV7-2 and TRBJ2-4, the complete variable domain reads GAGVSQSPSNKVTEKGKDVELRCDPISGHTALYWYRQSLGQGLEFLIYFQGNSAPDKSGLPSDRFSAERTGGSVSTLTIQRTQQEDSAVYLCASSPGGAGGPGKNIQYFGAGTRLSVL.

The table lists this clone with a few counts. The V call is TRBV7-3, the J call TRBJ2-1; D not resolved. CDR1 and CDR2 from the germline V gene are SGHTA and FQGTGA. Deletions cut 2 bases from V and 4 bases from J, with 6 bases between. There are 13 residues in the CDR3. Here the CDR3 DNA reads TGTGCCAGCAGCTTATCAGGATACAATGAGCAGTTCTTC. Translation gives CASSLSGYNEQFF.

V is TRBV25-1 and J is TRBJ2-5, with D tentatively TRBD2 (7 bases). The length of the CDR3 is 17 residues. Germline CDR1 and CDR2: MGHDK and SYGVNS. The ends were cut back, 4 bases at V and 1 base at J, with 19 bases in the middle. CDR3 sequence reads: CASSVGGRATIQETQYF. The CDR3 coding sequence is TGTGCCAGCAGTGTGGGGGGGCGGGCAACGATCCAAGAGACCCAGTACTTC. Full variable domain (outside the CDR3, taken from reference TRBV25-1 and TRBJ2-5): EADIYQTPRYLVIGTGKKITLECSQTMGHDKMYWYQQDPGMELHLIHYSYGVNSTEKGDLSSESTVSRIRTEHFPLTLESARPSHTSQYLCASSVGGRATIQETQYFGPGTRLLVL.

This clone was picked up a small number of times. The chain uses TRBV19 and TRBJ2-7, with TRBD1 matching 8 bases. The length of the CDR3 is 14 residues. Germline assignment: CDR1 LNHDA and CDR2 SQIVND (reference sequence). V lost 5 bases to trimming and J lost 1 base; unmatched junction nucleotides: 4. The CDR3: CASSWTGRSYEQYF. CDR3 nucleotide sequence: TGTGCCAGTAGTTGGACAGGGAGGTCCTACGAGCAGTACTTC.

The CDR3 sequence: CASSPQTGTGGETQYF. Written as DNA, the CDR3 is TGTGCCAGTAGTCCCCAAACCGGGACAGGGGGAGAGACCCAGTACTTC. The rearrangement uses TRBV19 and TRBJ2-5; 11 positions agree with TRBD1. CDR3 length: 16 residues. Looked up from germline, CDR1 is LNHDA and CDR2 is SQIVND (reference sequence). The ends lost 5 bases at V and 4 bases at J; junction bases unmatched: 9.